The entry that follows covers one T cell receptor (beta chain) sequence. The sample belongs to a study of cytomegalovirus exposure and HLA in healthy donors. With 60 Vbeta and 13 Jbeta primers, the PCR was carried out. The repertoire was sequenced with immunoSEQ multiplex PCR; TCRdb's copy has only in-frame clones and lacks some. The sample holds about 140,000 clones, around three quarters seen once. The trim removed 5 bases at V and 6 bases at J, leaving 13 bases unmatched. This CDR3 has 19 residues. CDR1 is SGHVS, CDR2 FNYEAQ, per germline. This sequence was found in a man aged 40-49 years in good health and CMV-seropositive. The genes are TRBV7-6 and TRBJ2-1; 16 positions agree with TRBD2. The sample taken for sequencing was PBMCs. In DNA, the CDR3 is TGTGCCAGCAGCCCCTACGGGACTAGCGGGAGGGGGAGGGCCAATGAGCAGTTCTTC. This codes for CASSPYGTSGRGRANEQFF. Together with reference TRBV7-6 and TRBJ2-1, the CDR3 gives the full variable domain: GAGVSQSPRYKVTKRGQDVALRCDPISGHVSLYWYRQALGQGPEFLTYFNYEAQQDKSGLPNDRFSAERPEGSISTLTIQRTEQRDSAMYRCASSPYGTSGRGRANEQFFGPGTRLTVL.